This T cell receptor beta chain was identified during a study of CXCR3-negative and CXCR3-positive naive CD8 T cells. Researchers prepared the TRB cDNA libraries using 5' RACE with UMI labels. TCRdb re-called the 5' RACE reads and shows each CDR3 protein once, DNA omitted. The repertoire table contains about 6,700 distinct CDR3 sequences. Germline CDR1 DFQATT, CDR2 SNEGSKA (reference sequence). The CDR3 is 15 amino acids. This clonotype registers medium-sized by frequency. This receptor was obtained from a human donor in good health. Some clones in this sample may be carry-over from other donors' samples. The chain employs TRBV20-1 and TRBJ2-1; TCRdb indicates TRBD2, and absent DNA this call remains unverified. Sequences were obtained from naive CXCR3- CD8+ T cells from blood. Subset reported: CD45RO-CCR7+CD27+CD95- naive CD8+ T cells lacking CXCR3 (TNR3-). CDR3 in amino acids: CSATSPGLVPNEQFF.